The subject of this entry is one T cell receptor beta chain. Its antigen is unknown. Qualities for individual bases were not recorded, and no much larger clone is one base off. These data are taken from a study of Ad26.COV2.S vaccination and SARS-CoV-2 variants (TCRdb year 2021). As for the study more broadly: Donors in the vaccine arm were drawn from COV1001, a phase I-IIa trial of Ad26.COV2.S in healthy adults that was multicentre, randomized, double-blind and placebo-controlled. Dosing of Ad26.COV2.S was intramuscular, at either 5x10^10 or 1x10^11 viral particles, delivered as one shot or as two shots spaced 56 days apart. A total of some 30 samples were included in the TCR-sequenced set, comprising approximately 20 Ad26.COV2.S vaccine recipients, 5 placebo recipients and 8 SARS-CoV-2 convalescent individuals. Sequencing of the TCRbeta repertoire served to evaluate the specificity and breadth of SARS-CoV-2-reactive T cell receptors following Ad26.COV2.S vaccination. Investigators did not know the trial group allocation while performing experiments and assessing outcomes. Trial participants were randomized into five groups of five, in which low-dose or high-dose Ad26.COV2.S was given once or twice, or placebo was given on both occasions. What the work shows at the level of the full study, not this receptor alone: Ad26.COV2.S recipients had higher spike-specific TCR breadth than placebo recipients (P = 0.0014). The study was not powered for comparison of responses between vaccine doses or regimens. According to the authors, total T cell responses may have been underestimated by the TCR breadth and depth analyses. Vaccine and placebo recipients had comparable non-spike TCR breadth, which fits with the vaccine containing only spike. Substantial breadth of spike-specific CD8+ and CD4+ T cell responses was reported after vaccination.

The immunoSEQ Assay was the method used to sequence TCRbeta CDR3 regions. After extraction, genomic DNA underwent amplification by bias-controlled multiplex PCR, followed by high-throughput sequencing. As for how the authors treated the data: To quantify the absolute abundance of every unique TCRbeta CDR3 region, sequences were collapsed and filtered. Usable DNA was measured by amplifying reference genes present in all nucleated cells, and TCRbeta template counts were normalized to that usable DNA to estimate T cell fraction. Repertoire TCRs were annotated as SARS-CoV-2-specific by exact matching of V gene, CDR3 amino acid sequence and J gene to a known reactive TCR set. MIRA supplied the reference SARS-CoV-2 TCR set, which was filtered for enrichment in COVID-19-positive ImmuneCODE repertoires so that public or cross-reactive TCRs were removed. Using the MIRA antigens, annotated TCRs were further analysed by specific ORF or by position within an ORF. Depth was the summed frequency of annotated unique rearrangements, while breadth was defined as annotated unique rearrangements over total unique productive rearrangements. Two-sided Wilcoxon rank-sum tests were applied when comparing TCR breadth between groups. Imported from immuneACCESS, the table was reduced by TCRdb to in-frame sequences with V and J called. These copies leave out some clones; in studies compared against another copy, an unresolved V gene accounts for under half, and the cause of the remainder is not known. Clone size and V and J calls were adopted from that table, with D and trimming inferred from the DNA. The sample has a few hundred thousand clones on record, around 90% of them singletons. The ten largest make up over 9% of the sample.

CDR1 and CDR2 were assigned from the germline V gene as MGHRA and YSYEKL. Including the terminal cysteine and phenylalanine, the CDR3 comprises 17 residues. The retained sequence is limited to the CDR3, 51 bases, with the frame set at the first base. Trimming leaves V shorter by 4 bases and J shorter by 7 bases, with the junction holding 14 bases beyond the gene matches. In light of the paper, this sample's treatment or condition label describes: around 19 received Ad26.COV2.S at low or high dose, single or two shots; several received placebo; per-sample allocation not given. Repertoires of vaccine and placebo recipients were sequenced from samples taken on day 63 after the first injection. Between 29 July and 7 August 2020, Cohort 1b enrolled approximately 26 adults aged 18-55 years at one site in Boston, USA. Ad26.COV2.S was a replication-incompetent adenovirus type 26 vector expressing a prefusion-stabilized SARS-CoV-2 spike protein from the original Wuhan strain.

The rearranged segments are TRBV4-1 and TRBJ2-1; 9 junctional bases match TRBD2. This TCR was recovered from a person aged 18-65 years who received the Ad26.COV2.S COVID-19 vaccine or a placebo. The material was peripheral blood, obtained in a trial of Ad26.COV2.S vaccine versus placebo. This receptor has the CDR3 CASSPRPVAGVRNEQFF. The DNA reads TGCGCCAGCAGCCCCCGACCTGTAGCGGGAGTTAGGAATGAGCAGTTCTTC.